Listed here are 14 T cell receptor beta chains from one sample, sequenced in a study of blood T cells in healthy people across ages. Through a sample-barcoded 5' primer and a J-beta primer mix, a second PCR was run for roughly 7 to 11 cycles. MiXCR was run by TCRdb on the 5' RACE reads, yielding one entry per CDR3 protein. Here the sample spans 550,000 to 750,000 distinct CDR3 sequences, roughly 21% being singletons. Sequences were obtained from blood. The receptors here all came from an older man in good health.

This clonotype was counted only a few times. The chain recombines TRBV6-4 with TRBJ2-3; D is unclear. V dropped 4 bases and J dropped 4 bases, with 9 bases sitting between them. Germline loops: CDR1 MRHNA, CDR2 SNTAGT. This CDR3 spans 13 amino acids. CDR3 protein: CASSVRKADTQYF. The CDR3 DNA reads as TGTGCCAGCAGTGTGCGGAAGGCAGATACGCAGTATTTT.

The genes are TRBV5-5 and TRBJ2-7, with a tentative D call TRBD1 (5 bases). Trimming left V 0 bases short and J 3 bases short, with 10 bases between. The CDR3 runs to 14 residues. Germline V gives CDR1 SGHKS, CDR2 YYEKEE (reference sequence). CDR3 sequence reads: CASSLGMDNYEQYF. Here the CDR3 DNA reads TGTGCCAGCAGCTTGGGAATGGACAACTACGAGCAGTACTTC.

This clonotype has more than one count but fewer than ten. V is TRBV6-6 and J is TRBJ1-2; no clear D. The ends were cut back, 6 bases at V and 7 bases at J, with 6 bases in the middle. This CDR3 has 10 residues. Germline assignment: CDR1 MNHNY and CDR2 SVGAGI (reference sequence). This CDR3 is CASRGGGYTF. CDR3 nucleotide sequence: TGTGCCAGCAGGGGAGGTGGCTACACCTTC.

V gene TRBV7-9 combines with J gene TRBJ2-1, with TRBD1 identical over 9 bases. CDR1 and CDR2 (germline): SEHNR, FQNEAQ (reference sequence). This CDR3 contains 15 residues. V lost 0 bases to trimming and J lost 6 bases; unmatched junction nucleotides: 3. The CDR3 protein is CASSLAPTGGNEQFF. The CDR3 region has the DNA TGTGCCAGCAGCTTAGCCCCGACAGGGGGCAATGAGCAGTTCTTC.

V usage is TRBV2 and J usage is TRBJ2-5; 8 bases match TRBD2. V was pared by 5 bases and J by 5 bases, with 4 bases of the junction left unmatched. Germline CDR1 is SNHLY and CDR2 is FYNNEI. The CDR3 is 13 amino acids. CDR3 sequence reads: CASSLLAAETQYF. The CDR3 DNA follows: TGTGCCAGCAGTTTACTAGCGGCCGAGACCCAGTACTTC. The whole variable domain, filled in from reference TRBV2 and TRBJ2-5, reads EPEVTQTPSHQVTQMGQEVILRCVPISNHLYFYWYRQILGQKVEFLVSFYNNEISEKSEIFDDQFSVERPDGSNFTLKIRSTKLEDSAMYFCASSLLAAETQYFGPGTRLLVL.

This clonotype was seen ten or more times. This chain links TRBV20-1 with TRBJ2-7, with TRBD1 identical over 8 bases. The length of the CDR3 is 17 residues. Germline trimming cut 0 bases from V and 3 bases from J; bases unmatched to any gene: 13. The germline gives CDR1 DFQATT, CDR2 SNEGSKA (reference sequence). The CDR3 loop reads CSARDPHGTGNFYEQYF. CDR3 coding DNA: TGCAGTGCTAGAGATCCCCACGGGACAGGAAATTTCTACGAGCAGTACTTC.

This clonotype has just a few counts. The chain recombines TRBV11-2 with TRBJ2-1; maybe TRBD1 (5 bases). CDR3 length: 17 residues. CDR1 SGHAT and CDR2 FQNNGV come from the germline V gene. V dropped 3 bases and J dropped 2 bases, with 17 bases sitting between them. CDR3 nucleotides: TGTGCCAGCAGCTTGTTTAGAAACCTCAGGGCCTACAATGAGCAGTTCTTC. Translated, it gives CASSLFRNLRAYNEQFF.

The V call is TRBV9, the J call TRBJ2-5; D uncertain. The end of the DNA aligns better with TRBJ2-7, so the J call may be wrong. The germline gives CDR1 SGDLS, CDR2 YYNGEE. The length of the CDR3 is 14 residues. The CDR3 region is CASSVVPGSYEQYF. The CDR3 DNA reads as TGTGCCAGCAGCGTAGTCCCCGGTTCCTACGAGCAGTACTTC.

The chain combines TRBV25-1 with TRBJ2-6; no reliable D call. The V gene lost 7 bases and the J gene lost 2 bases, with 3 bases spanning the gap. CDR3 size: 12 residues. Germline V gives CDR1 MGHDK, CDR2 SYGVNS. The CDR3 DNA sequence: TGTGCCAGCACGCCTGGGGCCAACGTCCTGACTTTC. Protein sequence: CASTPGANVLTF.

This chain uses TRBV4-2 with TRBJ1-2; D may be TRBD1 (6 bases). CDR1 is LGHNA, CDR2 YNFKEQ, per germline. Trimming removed 0 bases at V and 7 bases at J, with 15 bases between. This CDR3 spans 15 amino acids. The CDR3 DNA sequence: TGTGCCAGCAGCCAAGATACACGGACAGATAGTGGCTACACCTTC. The encoded protein is CASSQDTRTDSGYTF.

This clonotype has a handful of counts. The chain links TRBV28 to TRBJ2-2; 10 positions match TRBD2. V was pared by 0 bases and J by 2 bases, with 3 bases of the junction left unmatched. The CDR3 runs 17 residues. CDR1 is MDHEN and CDR2 is SYDVKM in the germline V gene. The CDR3 nucleotides read TGTGCCAGCAGTTTATGGACTAGCGGGCTTAACACCGGGGAGCTGTTTTTT. Residues: CASSLWTSGLNTGELFF.

This clonotype was seen only a few times. The J gene is TRBJ2-3, the V gene TRBV9; weak D call: TRBD2 (5 bases). In germline, CDR1 is SGDLS, CDR2 YYNGEE. V lost 3 bases and J lost 2, with 13 bases in between. This CDR3 is built from 15 residues. The DNA for the CDR3 is TGTGCCAGCAGCGGATCTAGCAACCCCACAGATACGCAGTATTTT. Protein: CASSGSSNPTDTQYF. The entire variable domain, with the rest obtained from reference TRBV9 and TRBJ2-3, is as follows: DSGVTQTPKHLITATGQRVTLRCSPRSGDLSVYWYQQSLDQGLQFLIQYYNGEERAKGNILERFSAQQFPDLHSELNLSSLELGDSALYFCASSGSSNPTDTQYFGPGTRLTVL.

The genes are TRBV29-1 and TRBJ2-3; the match to TRBD2 covers 7 bases. With V trimmed by 7 bases and J by 3 bases, 10 bases remained unmatched. This CDR3 spans 14 amino acids. Germline lookup yields CDR1 SQVTM and CDR2 ANQGSEA. Here the CDR3 reads CSATPAGRTDTQYF. The DNA of the CDR3 is TGCAGCGCAACCCCAGCGGGAAGGACAGATACGCAGTATTTT.

This clonotype has a handful of counts. The V gene is TRBV7-2, the J gene TRBJ2-2, with D maybe TRBD1 (6 bases). The CDR3 length is 13 residues. Germline CDR1 is SGHTA and CDR2 is FQGNSA. Trimming removed 1 base at V and 7 bases at J, with 7 bases between. CDR3: CASSLGGRGELFF. The CDR3 nucleotides read TGTGCCAGCAGCTTAGGGGGGCGCGGGGAGCTGTTTTTT.